This TCR beta chain was obtained from a study of beta chain features in type 1 diabetes. Trimming took off 10 bases at V and 4 bases at J, with 16 bases between the two ends. CDR3 size: 13 residues. Per germline, CDR1 SGHNT and CDR2 YENEEA. Reverse transcribing all isolated RNA meant expressed TCRB transcripts were sequenced. The table came from immunoSEQ multiplex PCR; TCRdb's copy has only in-frame clones and leaves some out. The table has about 360,000 clones, over 10% seen once. The sample taken for sequencing was naive CD4+ T cells from blood. The sequence was collected from a man aged 18 to 29 in good health. This chain connects TRBV11-3 to TRBJ1-2; tentative D call: TRBD1 (6 bases). The CDR3 DNA reads TGTGCCACCGGCAGGAGCAGGGGCTATGGCTACACCTTC. It specifies CATGRSRGYGYTF.